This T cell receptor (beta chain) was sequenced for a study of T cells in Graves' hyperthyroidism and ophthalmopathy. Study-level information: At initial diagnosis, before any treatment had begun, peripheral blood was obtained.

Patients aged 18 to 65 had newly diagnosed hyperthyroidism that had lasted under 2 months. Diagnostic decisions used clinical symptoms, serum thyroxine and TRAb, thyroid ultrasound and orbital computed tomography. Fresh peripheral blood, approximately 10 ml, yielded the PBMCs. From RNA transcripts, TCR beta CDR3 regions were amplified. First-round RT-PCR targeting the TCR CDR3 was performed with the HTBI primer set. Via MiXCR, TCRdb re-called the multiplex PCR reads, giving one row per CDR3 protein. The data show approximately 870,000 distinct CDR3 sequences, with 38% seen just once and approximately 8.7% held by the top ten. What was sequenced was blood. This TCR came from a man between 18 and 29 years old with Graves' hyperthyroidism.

CDR3 in amino acids: CASSLNHRTSGTYEQYF. For the CDR3, the DNA is TGTGCCAGCAGTTTGAACCACCGGACTAGCGGGACCTACGAGCAGTACTTC. The rearrangement uses TRBV7-8 and TRBJ2-7, with 12 bases aligning to TRBD2. Germline CDR1 is SGHVS and CDR2 is FQNEAQ. V trimming: 6 bases; J trimming: 2 bases; junction bases outside the gene matches: 11. The length of the CDR3 is 17 residues.